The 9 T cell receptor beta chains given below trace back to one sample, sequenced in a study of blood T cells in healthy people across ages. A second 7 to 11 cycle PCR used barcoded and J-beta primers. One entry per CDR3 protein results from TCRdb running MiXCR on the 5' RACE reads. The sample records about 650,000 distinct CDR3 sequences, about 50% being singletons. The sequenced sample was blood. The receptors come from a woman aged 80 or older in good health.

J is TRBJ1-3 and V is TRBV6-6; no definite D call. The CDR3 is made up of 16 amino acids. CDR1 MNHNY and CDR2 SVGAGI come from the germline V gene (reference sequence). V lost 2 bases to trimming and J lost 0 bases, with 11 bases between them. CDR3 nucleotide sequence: TGTGCCAGCAGTTACGGATTAATGAGCTCTGGAAACACCATATATTTT. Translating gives CASSYGLMSSGNTIYF.

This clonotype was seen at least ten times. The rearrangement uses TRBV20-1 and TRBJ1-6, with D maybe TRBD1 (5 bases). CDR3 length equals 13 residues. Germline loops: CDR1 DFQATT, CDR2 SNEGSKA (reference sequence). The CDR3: CGSSDKFVGPLHF. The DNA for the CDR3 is TGCGGCTCCTCGGACAAATTTGTTGGACCCCTCCACTTT.

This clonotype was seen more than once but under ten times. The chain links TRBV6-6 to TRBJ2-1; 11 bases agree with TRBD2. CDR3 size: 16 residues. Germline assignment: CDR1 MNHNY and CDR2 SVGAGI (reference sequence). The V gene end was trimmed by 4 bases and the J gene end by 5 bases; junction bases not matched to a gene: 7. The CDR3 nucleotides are TGTGCCAGCAGTTCAACAGGGACTAGCGGACACAATGAGCAGTTCTTC. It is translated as CASSSTGTSGHNEQFF.

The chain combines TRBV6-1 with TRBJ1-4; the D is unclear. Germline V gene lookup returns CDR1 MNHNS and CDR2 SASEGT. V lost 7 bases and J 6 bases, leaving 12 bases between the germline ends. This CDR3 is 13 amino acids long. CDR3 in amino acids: CASMSAVDEKLFF. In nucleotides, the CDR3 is TGTGCCAGCATGTCAGCGGTAGATGAAAAACTGTTTTTT.

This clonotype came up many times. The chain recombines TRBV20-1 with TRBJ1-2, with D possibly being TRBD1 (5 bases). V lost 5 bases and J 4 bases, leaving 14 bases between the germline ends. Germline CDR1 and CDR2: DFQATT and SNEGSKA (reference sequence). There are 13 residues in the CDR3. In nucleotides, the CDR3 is TGCAGTGCTGGGGGACCGCCGCTCTATGGCTACACCTTC. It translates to CSAGGPPLYGYTF.

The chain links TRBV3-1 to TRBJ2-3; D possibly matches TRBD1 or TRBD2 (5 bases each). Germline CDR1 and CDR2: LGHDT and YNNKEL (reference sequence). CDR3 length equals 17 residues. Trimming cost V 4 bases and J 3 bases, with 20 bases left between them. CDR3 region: CASSLRDPGWGTDTQYF. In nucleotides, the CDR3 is TGTGCCAGCAGCCTCCGGGACCCGGGGTGGGGAACAGATACGCAGTATTTT.

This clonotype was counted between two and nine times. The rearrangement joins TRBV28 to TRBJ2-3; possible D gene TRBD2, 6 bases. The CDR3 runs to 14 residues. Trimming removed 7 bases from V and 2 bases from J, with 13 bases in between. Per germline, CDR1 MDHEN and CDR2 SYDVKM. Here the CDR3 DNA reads TGTGCCAGCACCATCGGGAGTCACACAGATACGCAGTATTTT. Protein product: CASTIGSHTDTQYF.

The DNA for the CDR3 is TGCAGCGTTGAGGGGGGAGACACCACCTACGAGCAGTACTTC. Translation: CSVEGGDTTYEQYF. This sequence joins TRBV29-1 and TRBJ2-4; D may be TRBD2 (6 bases). TRBJ2-7 explains the end of the DNA better; the J call may be wrong. Germline V gene lookup returns CDR1 SQVTM and CDR2 ANQGSEA. The CDR3 spans 14 residues.

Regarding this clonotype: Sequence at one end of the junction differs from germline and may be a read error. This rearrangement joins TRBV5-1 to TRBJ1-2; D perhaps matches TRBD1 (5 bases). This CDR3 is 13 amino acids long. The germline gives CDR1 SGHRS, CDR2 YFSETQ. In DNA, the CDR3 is TGCGCCAGTAGCTTGGGGACGGCTGATGGCTACACCTTC. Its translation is CASSLGTADGYTF.